This T cell receptor beta chain appears in the sequencing data of a study of blood T cell repertoires in COVID-19. As for the study in general: COVID-19 samples collected from the United States, Italy and Spain covered acute and convalescent phases. From T cells, B-cell-depleted T cells, or PBMCs came the material, which was cDNA or gDNA.

Trimming stripped 6 bases from V and 4 bases from J, with 12 bases between. The CDR3 is 13 residues long. The germline CDR1 and CDR2 sequences are MNHEY and SVGAGI. Per the original data handling: Reference gene primer amplification gave estimated nucleated cell counts. Data came from immunoSEQ multiplex PCR; TCRdb stores just in-frame clones and leaves some out. That table is the source of V, J and clone size, and D and trimming were worked out from the DNA. The sample contains under 150,000 clones, 69% of which appear only once. This clone was seen only a few times. The clonotype originates from a woman between 70 and 85 years old with acute or convalescent COVID-19. The source material was peripheral blood. The chain carries TRBV6-5 and TRBJ1-2, with D perhaps TRBD1 (6 bases). Here the CDR3 DNA reads TGTGCCAGCAGGCTTACAGGGAGCTATGGCTACACCTTC. Translation: CASRLTGSYGYTF.